This section outlines one T cell receptor (beta chain) sequence together with its context. Its antigen is currently unknown. This specimen comes from a study of shared clonotypes between healthy human individuals. Study conclusions and caveats: Donor scarcity curtailed the genetic and exposure-history diversity represented herein.

The germline V gene has CDR1 SNHLY and CDR2 FYNNEI. The CDR3 extends over 19 amino acids. Trimming removed 6 bases from V and 4 bases from J; junction bases left unmatched: 16. Profiling relied on immunoSEQ multiplex PCR, and the TCRdb table lists in-frame clones only, not all of them. Of over 400,000 clones in the sample, 60% to 80% are singletons; the top ten hold around 12%. Sequenced: PBMCs. The J gene is TRBJ2-2, the V gene TRBV2; TRBD2 matches at 11 bases. This clonotype was sampled from a woman aged 40 to 50 in good health. Some clones in this sample may be carry-over from other donors' samples. CDR3 residues: CASSDPRGSGRAFTGELFF. CDR3 bases: TGTGCCAGCAGCGACCCCCGGGGTAGCGGGAGGGCCTTCACCGGGGAGCTGTTTTTT.